Presented here are 2 T cell receptor beta chains from one specimen sequenced in a study of cytomegalovirus exposure and HLA in healthy donors. Vbeta (60) and Jbeta (13) primers were used in the PCR. Assay: immunoSEQ multiplex PCR; the TCRdb copy retains only in-frame clones and omits some. This sample's clone table lists some 31,000 clones. Sequencing was done on a sample of PBMCs. These receptors were taken from a woman aged 40 to 55 in good health and CMV-seropositive.

V is TRBV11-3 and J is TRBJ1-1, with TRBD1 identical over 9 bases. The J segment lost 1 base and the V segment lost 5 bases, leaving 2 bases of the junction unmatched. Per germline, CDR1 SGHNT and CDR2 YENEEA. This CDR3 contains 14 residues. The CDR3 spells CASSEQGANTEAFF. CDR3 DNA sequence: TGTGCCAGCAGCGAACAGGGGGCGAACACTGAAGCTTTCTTT.

This chain uses TRBV5-6 with TRBJ1-5; the D gene is possibly TRBD1 (5 bases). Germline V lookup: CDR1 SGHDT, CDR2 YYEEEE. The germline V and J ends were trimmed by 4 bases and 9 bases, with 14 bases remaining between them. The CDR3 runs to 13 residues. CDR3 loop: CASSPTGQGPQHF. The CDR3 DNA follows: TGTGCCAGCAGCCCGACCGGGCAGGGGCCCCAGCATTTT. Full variable domain (rest looked up from reference TRBV5-6 and TRBJ1-5): DAGVTQSPTHLIKTRGQQVTLRCSPKSGHDTVSWYQQALGQGPQFIFQYYEEEERQRGNFPDRFSGHQFPNYSSELNVNALLLGDSALYLCASSPTGQGPQHFGDGTRLSIL.